This TCR beta chain was captured in a study of regulatory T cells in long-lasting Graves disease. Overall study findings and caveats: Study of thyroid tissue was not done, with only peripheral blood studied. Gene preferences differed: TRBV28, TRBJ1-2, TRBJ2-5 in persistent cases. A limited number of samples was an acknowledged limitation.

CDR3 regions were amplified by Arm-PCR using iRepertoire HTBI primers to build TCR beta libraries. Authors' methods: Across samples, roughly 64 TRBV and about 13 TRBJ segments were found. TCRdb analysed the multiplex PCR reads with MiXCR anew, one entry per CDR3 protein. The V and J calls come from TCRdb's annotation, not from the publication. The sample lists about 240,000 distinct CDR3 sequences, 20% to 25% occurring once. There are many counts of this clonotype. Its antigen is not known. Sample time point: newly diagnosed GD, antithyroid drugs for less than 3 months. Preparation of the TCR library used RNA extracted from PBMCs. In germline, CDR1 is LGHNA, CDR2 YSLEER. V was clipped by 1 base and J by 7 bases, with 10 bases between them. This CDR3 spans 14 amino acids.

The TCR comes from a female donor with Graves disease. The sequencing here drew on peripheral blood mononuclear cells (PBMCs), taken at new diagnosis, from a patient treated with antithyroid drugs. The chain couples TRBV4-3 to TRBJ1-4; no clear D. The CDR3 here is CASSQVPGGEKLFF. CDR3 coding DNA: TGCGCCAGCAGCCAAGTGCCCGGAGGTGAAAAACTGTTTTTT.